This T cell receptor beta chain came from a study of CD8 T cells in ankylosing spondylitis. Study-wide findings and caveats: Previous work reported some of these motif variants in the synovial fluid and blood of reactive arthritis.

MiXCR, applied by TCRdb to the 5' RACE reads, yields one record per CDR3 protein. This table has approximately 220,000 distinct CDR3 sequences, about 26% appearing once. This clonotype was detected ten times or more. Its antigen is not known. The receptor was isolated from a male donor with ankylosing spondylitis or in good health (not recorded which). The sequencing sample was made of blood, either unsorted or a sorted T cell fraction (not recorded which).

DNA of the CDR3: TGCGCCAGCAGCTTCGGATTTTCTAGGGACTACAATGAGCAGTTCTTC. Amino acids: CASSFGFSRDYNEQFF. The J gene is TRBJ2-1, the V gene TRBV5-1, with D unclear. The length of the CDR3 is 16 residues. Trimming shortened V by 2 bases and J by 3 bases, and 15 bases separated the two germline ends. Germline loops: CDR1 SGHRS, CDR2 YFSETQ.